Below, 7 T cell receptor beta chains from the same sample are listed, as sequenced in a study of beta chain features in type 1 diabetes. Reverse transcription of all isolated RNA meant that expressed TCRB transcripts were sequenced. Assay: immunoSEQ multiplex PCR; the TCRdb copy retains only in-frame clones and omits some. The table lists about 230,000 clones, roughly 9.6% of them singletons, with around 0.031% in the top ten. Sequences were obtained from naive CD4+ T cells from blood. The source of these receptors is a woman aged 18-29 years in good health.

V gene TRBV2 combines with J gene TRBJ2-3, with D possibly matching TRBD1 (6 bases). Trimming cost V 6 bases and J 1 base, with 11 bases left between them. Germline V gene lookup returns CDR1 SNHLY and CDR2 FYNNEI. This CDR3 contains 14 residues. The CDR3 DNA is TGTGCCAGCAGCTCGCGGACAGGCACAGATACGCAGTATTTT. Protein: CASSSRTGTDTQYF.

A few counts support this clone. This chain joins TRBV30 and TRBJ1-4; the match to TRBD1 covers 8 bases. CDR1 GTSNPN and CDR2 SVGIG come from the germline V gene (reference sequence). The CDR3 extends over 14 amino acids. The ends lost 5 bases at V and 5 bases at J; junction bases unmatched: 7. The CDR3 coding sequence is TGTGCCTGGGGCCGGGACAGGACAAATGAAAAACTGTTTTTT. Its translation: CAWGRDRTNEKLFF. Based on the CDR3 plus reference TRBV30 and TRBJ1-4, the full variable domain is SQTIHQWPATLVQPVGSPLSLECTVEGTSNPNLYWYRQAAGRGLQLLFYSVGIGQISSEVPQNLSASRPQDRQFILSSKKLLLSDSGFYLCAWGRDRTNEKLFFGSGTQLSVL.

The chain is built from TRBV27 and TRBJ2-5; D gene uncertain. This CDR3 has 13 residues. V was shortened by 5 bases and J by 7 bases, with 14 bases between the two germline ends. Germline lookup yields CDR1 MNHEY and CDR2 SMNVEV (reference sequence). The DNA of the CDR3 is TGTGCCAGCAGTCCAACCATTGGCGGGACCCAGTACTTC. It specifies CASSPTIGGTQYF.

This chain uses TRBV19 with TRBJ2-5; tentative D call: TRBD2 (5 bases). The germline V and J ends were trimmed by 1 base and 5 bases, with 20 bases remaining between them. Germline CDR1 is LNHDA and CDR2 is SQIVND (reference sequence). CDR3 length: 17 amino acids. CDR3 residues: CASSIVRGLPSTETQYF. CDR3 DNA: TGTGCCAGTAGTATAGTACGAGGGTTACCGTCGACGGAGACCCAGTACTTC. Filled out from reference TRBV19 and TRBJ2-5, the complete variable domain reads DGGITQSPKYLFRKEGQNVTLSCEQNLNHDAMYWYRQDPGQGLRLIYYSQIVNDFQKGDIAEGYSVSREKKESFPLTVTSAQKNPTAFYLCASSIVRGLPSTETQYFGPGTRLLVL.

This chain uses TRBV5-1 with TRBJ2-5, with D possibly TRBD1 on 5 matching bases. CDR1 SGHRS and CDR2 YFSETQ come from the germline V gene. Trimming removed 0 bases from V and 5 bases from J, with 11 bases in between. The CDR3 consists of 14 residues. The CDR3 loop is CASSLESRVETQYF. Written as DNA, the CDR3 is TGCGCCAGCAGCTTGGAGTCCAGGGTCGAGACCCAGTACTTC. Full variable domain (missing parts from reference TRBV5-1 and TRBJ2-5): KAGVTQTPRYLIKTRGQQVTLSCSPISGHRSVSWYQQTPGQGLQFLFEYFSETQRNKGNFPGRFSGRQFSNSRSEMNVSTLELGDSALYLCASSLESRVETQYFGPGTRLLVL.

This chain connects TRBV19 to TRBJ2-1; the match to TRBD2 covers 14 bases. CDR1 LNHDA and CDR2 SQIVND come from the germline V gene (reference sequence). The ends lost 6 bases at V and 9 bases at J; junction bases unmatched: 7. The CDR3 is 15 amino acids. CDR3 sequence: CASSGGTSGSGEQFF. In DNA, the CDR3 is TGTGCCAGTAGCGGCGGGACTAGCGGGAGTGGTGAGCAGTTCTTC.

This sequence joins TRBV7-2 and TRBJ1-5, with D tentatively TRBD1 (6 bases). CDR1 SGHTA and CDR2 FQGNSA come from the germline V gene. V lost 5 bases and J 7 bases, leaving 12 bases between the germline ends. The CDR3 is 13 residues long. In DNA, the CDR3 is TGTGCCAGCAGCGACCGGGACATACAGCCCCAGCATTTT. Its protein product is CASSDRDIQPQHF.